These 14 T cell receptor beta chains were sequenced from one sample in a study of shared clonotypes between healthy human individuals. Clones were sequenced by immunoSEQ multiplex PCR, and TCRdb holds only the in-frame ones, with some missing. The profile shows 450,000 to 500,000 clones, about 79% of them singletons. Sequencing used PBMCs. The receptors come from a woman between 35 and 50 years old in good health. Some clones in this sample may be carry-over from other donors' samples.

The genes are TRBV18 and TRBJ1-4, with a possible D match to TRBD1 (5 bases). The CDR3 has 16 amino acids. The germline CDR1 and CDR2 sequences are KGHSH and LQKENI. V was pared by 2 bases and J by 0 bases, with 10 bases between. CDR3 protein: CASSPKTATTNEKLFF. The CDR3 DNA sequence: TGTGCCAGCTCACCAAAGACAGCAACAACTAATGAAAAACTGTTTTTT.

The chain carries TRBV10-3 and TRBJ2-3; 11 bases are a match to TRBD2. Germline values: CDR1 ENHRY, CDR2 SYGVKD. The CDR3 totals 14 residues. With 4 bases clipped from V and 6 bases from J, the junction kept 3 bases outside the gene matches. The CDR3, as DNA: TGTGCCATCAGTGTGGCTAGCGGGAGGGATACGCAGTATTTT. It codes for CAISVASGRDTQYF.

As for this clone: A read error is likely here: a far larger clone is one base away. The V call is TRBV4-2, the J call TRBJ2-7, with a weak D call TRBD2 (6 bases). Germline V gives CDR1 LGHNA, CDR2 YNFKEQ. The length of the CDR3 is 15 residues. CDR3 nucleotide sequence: TGTGCCAGCAGCCAAGGTCAGGACTATTCCTACGAGCAGTGCTTC. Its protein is CASSQGQDYSYEQCF.

CDR3 loop: CASSYSRADYNEQFF. Here the CDR3 DNA reads TGTGCCAGCAGTTACTCCAGGGCTGATTACAATGAGCAGTTCTTC. The gene calls are TRBV6-6 and TRBJ2-1, with D perhaps matching TRBD1 (5 bases). With 0 bases removed from V and 4 bases from J, the gap between germline ends came to 10 bases. Germline V gives CDR1 MNHNY, CDR2 SVGAGI (reference sequence). The CDR3 consists of 15 residues.

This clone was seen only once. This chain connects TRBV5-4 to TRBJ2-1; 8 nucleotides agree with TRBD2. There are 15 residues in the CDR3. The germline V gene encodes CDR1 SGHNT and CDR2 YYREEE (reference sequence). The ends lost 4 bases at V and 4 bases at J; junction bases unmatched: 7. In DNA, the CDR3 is TGTGCCAGCAGCCTAAGCGGGAGTGGGTACAATGAGCAGTTCTTC. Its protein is CASSLSGSGYNEQFF.

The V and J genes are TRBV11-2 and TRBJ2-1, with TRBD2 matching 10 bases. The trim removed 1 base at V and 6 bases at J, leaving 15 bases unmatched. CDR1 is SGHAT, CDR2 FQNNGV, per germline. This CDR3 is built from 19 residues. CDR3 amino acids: CASSLAQGLAGETFNEQFF. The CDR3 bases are TGTGCCAGCAGCTTAGCCCAGGGGCTAGCGGGAGAAACGTTCAATGAGCAGTTCTTC.

CDR3 DNA sequence: TGTGCCAGCAGCCTAGGTGGGGCTCCATATGGCTACACCTTC. Protein product: CASSLGGAPYGYTF. The V call is TRBV28, the J call TRBJ1-2; TRBD1 might be the D (5 bases). V dropped 6 bases and J dropped 5 bases, with 16 bases sitting between them. CDR3 size: 14 residues. Germline CDR1 MDHEN, CDR2 SYDVKM.

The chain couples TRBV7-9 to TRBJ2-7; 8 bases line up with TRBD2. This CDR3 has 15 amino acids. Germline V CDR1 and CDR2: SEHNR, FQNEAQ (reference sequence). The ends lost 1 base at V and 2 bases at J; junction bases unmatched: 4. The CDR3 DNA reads TGTGCCAGCAGCTTAGACGGGACTAGAACCTACGAGCAGTACTTC. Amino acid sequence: CASSLDGTRTYEQYF.

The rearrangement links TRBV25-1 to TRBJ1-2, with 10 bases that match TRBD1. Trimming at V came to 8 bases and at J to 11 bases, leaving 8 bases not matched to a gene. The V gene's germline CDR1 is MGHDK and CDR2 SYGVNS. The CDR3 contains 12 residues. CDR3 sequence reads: CASADRGFRYTF. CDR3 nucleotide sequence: TGTGCCAGCGCGGACAGGGGGTTTCGTTACACCTTC.

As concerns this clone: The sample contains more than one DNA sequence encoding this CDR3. The CDR3 loop reads CASSLGGLAGGYEQYF. As DNA, the CDR3 is TGTGCCAGCAGCTTAGGGGGGCTAGCGGGAGGATACGAGCAGTACTTC. This chain joins TRBV7-2 and TRBJ2-7; 11 nucleotides agree with TRBD2. CDR1 and CDR2 from the germline V gene are SGHTA and FQGNSA. The CDR3 has 16 residues. J lost 4 bases, V lost 1 base, and 6 bases had no gene match.

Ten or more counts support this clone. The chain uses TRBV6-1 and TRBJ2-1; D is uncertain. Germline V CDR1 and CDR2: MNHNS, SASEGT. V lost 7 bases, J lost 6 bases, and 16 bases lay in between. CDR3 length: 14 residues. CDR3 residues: CASTEGMETNEQFF. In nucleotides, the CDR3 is TGTGCCAGCACCGAAGGGATGGAGACCAATGAGCAGTTCTTC.

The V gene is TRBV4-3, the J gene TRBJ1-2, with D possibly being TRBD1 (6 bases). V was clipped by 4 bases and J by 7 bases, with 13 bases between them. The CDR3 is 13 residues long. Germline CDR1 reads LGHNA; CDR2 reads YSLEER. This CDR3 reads CASSPGSGAGYTF. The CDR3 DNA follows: TGCGCCAGCAGCCCGGGGTCGGGGGCTGGCTACACCTTC.

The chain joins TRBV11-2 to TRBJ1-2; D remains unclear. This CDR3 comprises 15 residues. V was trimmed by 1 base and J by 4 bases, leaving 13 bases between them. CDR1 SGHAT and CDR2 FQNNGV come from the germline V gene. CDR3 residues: CASSLGATPTYGYTF. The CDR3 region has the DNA TGTGCCAGCAGCTTAGGAGCGACTCCAACCTATGGCTACACCTTC. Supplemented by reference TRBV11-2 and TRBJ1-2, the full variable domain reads EAGVAQSPRYKIIEKRQSVAFWCNPISGHATLYWYQQILGQGPKLLIQFQNNGVVDDSQLPKDRFSAERLKGVDSTLKIQPAKLEDSAVYLCASSLGATPTYGYTFGSGTRLTVV.

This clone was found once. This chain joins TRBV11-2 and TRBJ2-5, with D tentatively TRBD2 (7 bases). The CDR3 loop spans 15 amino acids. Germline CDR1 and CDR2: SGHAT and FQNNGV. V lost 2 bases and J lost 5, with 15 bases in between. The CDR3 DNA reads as TGTGCCAGCAGCTTAAGGGGGGGCGATTGGGAGACCCAGTACTTC. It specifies CASSLRGGDWETQYF.